This T cell receptor beta chain was sequenced during a study of CD8 T cells in Susac syndrome. Study-level findings and limits: Acknowledgment was made by the study that its TCR sequencing and HLA analysis involved a relatively small number of individuals.

As for this clonotype: Its antigen is currently unknown.

CD8+ and CD4+ T cells from blood underwent TCR beta sequencing. The TEMRA cells underwent FACS enrichment, while the CD8+ and CD4+ T cells underwent negative isolation. With random hexamers, reverse transcription was performed on about 0.5 to 1 ug of RNA. The method of amplification for TCR beta CDR3 was immunoSEQ multiplex PCR, covering 54 Vbeta and 13 Jbeta. TCRdb independently ran MiXCR on the immunoSEQ multiplex PCR reads; one entry per CDR3 protein. The data show around 56,000 distinct CDR3 sequences, more than 80% seen once. This CDR3 has 14 residues. Germline CDR1 and CDR2: LGHNA and YNFKEQ. J gave up 6 bases and V 3 bases, and 2 bases lay outside the gene matches.

The specimen was CD8+ T cells from PBMCs. The rearrangement links TRBV4-2 to TRBJ2-2, with TRBD2 identical over 9 bases. This sequence originates from a human donor in good health. The CDR3 loop reads CASSQAGGPGELFF. For the CDR3, the DNA is TGTGCCAGCAGCCAGGCGGGGGGGCCCGGGGAGCTGTTTTTT.